The 12 T cell receptor beta chains presented below share a single source sample, sequenced in a study of shared clonotypes between healthy human individuals. Clones were read by immunoSEQ multiplex PCR, and TCRdb kept only the in-frame ones, dropping some. The sample shows fewer than 1.6 million clones, approximately 98.5% of them seen only once. Sequenced: naive CD4+ T cells sorted from blood. The sample's subset: CD45RA+ positively selected. The receptor set was obtained from a man aged 25 to 45 in good health.

The chain is built from TRBV9 and TRBJ2-2; no clear D. The CDR3 is made up of 15 amino acids. The germline V and J ends were trimmed by 0 bases and 7 bases, with 13 bases remaining between them. Germline lookup yields CDR1 SGDLS and CDR2 YYNGEE. Here the CDR3 DNA reads TGTGCCAGCAGCGTAGCCCCCCTTGGGGTCGGGGAGCTGTTTTTT. It specifies CASSVAPLGVGELFF.

The rearrangement joins TRBV2 to TRBJ2-5, with D unclear. Trimming cost V 4 bases and J 4 bases, with 10 bases left between them. The CDR3 spans 13 residues. Germline V gives CDR1 SNHLY, CDR2 FYNNEI. The CDR3 bases are TGTGCCAGCAGTGCCCAAGCCCCAGAGACCCAGTACTTC. Protein sequence: CASSAQAPETQYF.

The chain is built from TRBV7-2 and TRBJ2-7; 9 bases fit TRBD1. Germline V gene sequence: CDR1 SGHTA, CDR2 FQGNSA. Trimming removed 4 bases from V and 7 bases from J; junction bases left unmatched: 14. The CDR3 sequence is 16 residues long. CDR3 loop: CASSYLTGGMGREQYF. In nucleotides, the CDR3 is TGTGCCAGCAGCTATCTAACAGGGGGCATGGGTCGGGAGCAGTACTTC.

The chain has TRBV11-2 and TRBJ2-7, with TRBD2 matching 8 bases. The junction had 5 bases not matched to a gene; V was cut back by 3 bases and J by 4 bases. The CDR3 is made up of 14 amino acids. Germline V CDR1 and CDR2: SGHAT, FQNNGV. Here the CDR3 DNA reads TGTGCCAGCAGCTTGCTCAGCGGGAGATACGAGCAGTACTTC. It codes for CASSLLSGRYEQYF. The variable domain in full, with the rest retrieved from reference TRBV11-2 and TRBJ2-7, is EAGVAQSPRYKIIEKRQSVAFWCNPISGHATLYWYQQILGQGPKLLIQFQNNGVVDDSQLPKDRFSAERLKGVDSTLKIQPAKLEDSAVYLCASSLLSGRYEQYFGPGTRLTVT.

This rearrangement joins TRBV9 to TRBJ2-3; 9 nucleotides line up with TRBD1. Germline values: CDR1 SGDLS, CDR2 YYNGEE. Trimming took 0 bases from V and 8 from J; bases not matched to a gene: 7. The CDR3 runs 15 residues. The CDR3 DNA follows: TGTGCCAGCAGCGTAGCGGACAGGGGACGGTTTACGCAGTATTTT. It is translated as CASSVADRGRFTQYF.

This chain uses TRBV29-1 with TRBJ2-7, with 8 bases lining up with TRBD1. This CDR3 region has 15 residues. J lost 5 bases, V lost 2 bases, and 11 bases had no gene match. The V gene's germline CDR1 is SQVTM and CDR2 ANQGSEA. CDR3 amino acids: CSVEWVRTGLHEQYF. The CDR3 nucleotides read TGCAGCGTTGAATGGGTACGGACAGGGCTTCACGAGCAGTACTTC.

The chain combines TRBV14 with TRBJ2-1, with 12 bases aligning to TRBD2. This CDR3 comprises 16 residues. J was trimmed by 4 bases and V by 4 bases; bases with no gene match: 5. CDR1 SGHDN and CDR2 FVKESK come from the germline V gene. CDR3 nucleotide sequence: TGTGCCAGCAGCCGAGGGACTAGCGGGCCATACAATGAGCAGTTCTTC. Residues: CASSRGTSGPYNEQFF.

CDR3 DNA sequence: TGTGCCAGCTCACCAGCAGGGGGTATGAGCAATCAGCCCCAGCATTTT. It encodes CASSPAGGMSNQPQHF. The V call is TRBV18, the J call TRBJ1-5; 7 positions agree with TRBD1. With 2 bases clipped from V and 1 base from J, the junction kept 5 bases outside the gene matches. There are 16 residues in the CDR3. Germline V gene sequence: CDR1 KGHSH, CDR2 LQKENI. Complete variable domain (other parts from reference TRBV18 and TRBJ1-5): NAGVMQNPRHLVRRRGQEARLRCSPMKGHSHVYWYRQLPEEGLKFMVYLQKENIIDESGMPKERFSAEFPKEGPSILRIQQVVRGDSAAYFCASSPAGGMSNQPQHFGDGTRLSIL.

The chain has TRBV7-6 and TRBJ1-1; D is unresolved. The germline CDR1 and CDR2 sequences are SGHVS and FNYEAQ. V was cut by 1 base and J by 1 base, with 10 bases left in between. The CDR3 sequence is 15 residues long. CDR3 sequence reads: CASSLGRPKNTEAFF. In DNA form, the CDR3 reads TGTGCCAGCAGCTTAGGCCGACCGAAGAACACTGAAGCTTTCTTT.

The rearrangement uses TRBV2 and TRBJ1-4; D is possibly TRBD1 (5 bases). CDR3 length: 15 residues. Germline loops: CDR1 SNHLY, CDR2 FYNNEI. The V end was cut by 2 bases, the J end by 8 bases, with 15 bases between. CDR3 protein: CASSEMGGGDEKLFF. CDR3 nucleotides: TGTGCCAGCAGTGAAATGGGTGGTGGGGACGAAAAACTGTTTTTT. Combining the CDR3 with reference TRBV2 and TRBJ1-4 gives the whole variable domain EPEVTQTPSHQVTQMGQEVILRCVPISNHLYFYWYRQILGQKVEFLVSFYNNEISEKSEIFDDQFSVERPDGSNFTLKIRSTKLEDSAMYFCASSEMGGGDEKLFFGSGTQLSVL.

The chain uses TRBV5-1 and TRBJ2-2; either TRBD1 or TRBD2 may fit D (5 bases each). Germline V gives CDR1 SGHRS, CDR2 YFSETQ. Trimming took off 2 bases at V and 0 bases at J, with 17 bases between the two ends. This CDR3 contains 18 residues. In nucleotides, the CDR3 is TGCGCCAGCAGCTTACCAGGGAGCGGTCCCGCGAACACCGGGGAGCTGTTTTTT. Its translation: CASSLPGSGPANTGELFF.

This rearrangement joins TRBV11-2 to TRBJ2-2; D is uncertain. The germline CDR1 and CDR2 sequences are SGHAT and FQNNGV. This CDR3 has 14 amino acids. The germline V and J ends were trimmed by 4 bases and 2 bases, with 8 bases remaining between them. CDR3 protein: CASSSPLNTGELFF. As DNA, the CDR3 is TGTGCCAGCAGCTCTCCCCTTAACACCGGGGAGCTGTTTTTT.